Each of the 17 T cell receptor beta chains below was sequenced from the same sample in a study of blood T cells in healthy people across ages. With a J-beta primer mix and a sample-barcoded 5' primer, a second PCR ran about 7 to 12 cycles. TCRdb re-called the 5' RACE reads with MiXCR, one entry per CDR3 protein. This table has around 2 million distinct CDR3 sequences, roughly two fifths appearing once. The sequencing sample was made of blood. These receptors originate from a human donor in good health.

This rearrangement joins TRBV14 to TRBJ2-3; 8 bases agree with TRBD2. Germline lookup yields CDR1 SGHDN and CDR2 FVKESK. V lost 4 bases to trimming and J lost 2 bases; unmatched junction nucleotides: 17. The CDR3 is 19 residues long. CDR3 amino acids: CASSPGLAHPRFPTDTQYF. In DNA, the CDR3 is TGTGCCAGCAGCCCCGGACTAGCTCATCCCAGGTTCCCCACAGATACGCAGTATTTT. Variable domain in full (rest from reference TRBV14 and TRBJ2-3): EAGVTQFPSHSVIEKGQTVTLRCDPISGHDNLYWYRRVMGKEIKFLLHFVKESKQDESGMPNNRFLAERTGGTYSTLKVQPAELEDSGVYFCASSPGLAHPRFPTDTQYFGPGTRLTVL.

J is TRBJ2-1 and V is TRBV6-5; no firm D call. The CDR3 length is 12 residues. Germline-derived CDR1 and CDR2 are MNHEY and SVGAGI. V was shortened by 6 bases and J by 11 bases, with 14 bases between the two germline ends. CDR3 nucleotides: TGTGCCAGCAGACGGGTTCATGAGAAGCAGTTCTTC. This codes for CASRRVHEKQFF.

For the CDR3, the DNA is TGCAGCGTTATGGGGTTCAAAGAGACCCAGTACTTC. Its protein product is CSVMGFKETQYF. V usage is TRBV29-1 and J usage is TRBJ2-7; D is unresolved. The J call may be incorrect, as the DNA end agrees better with TRBJ2-5. The germline V gene has CDR1 SQVTM and CDR2 ANQGSEA. This CDR3 is built from 12 residues.

This clonotype was detected a few times. The CDR3 DNA sequence: TGCAGCGTTAAAGTATTGGACGAAAAACTGTTTTTT. This gives the protein CSVKVLDEKLFF. V gene TRBV29-1 combines with J gene TRBJ1-4; D unclear. Germline assignment: CDR1 SQVTM and CDR2 ANQGSEA. There are 12 residues in the CDR3. Between the trimmed V and J ends, which lost 5 bases and 8 bases, there was a span of 12 bases.

The chain employs TRBV27 and TRBJ2-1; 7 nucleotides match TRBD2. Looked up from germline, CDR1 is MNHEY and CDR2 is SMNVEV (reference sequence). The V gene end was trimmed by 3 bases and the J gene end by 1 base; junction bases not matched to a gene: 3. The CDR3 spans 15 residues. The CDR3 loop reads CASSFGGTSYNEQFF. The CDR3 DNA reads as TGTGCCAGCAGTTTCGGGGGGACGTCCTACAATGAGCAGTTCTTC.

The chain couples TRBV5-1 to TRBJ1-2; D not certain. This CDR3 is built from 11 residues. Between the trimmed V and J ends, which lost 7 bases and 6 bases, there was a span of 10 bases. Per germline, CDR1 SGHRS and CDR2 YFSETQ. CDR3 coding DNA: TGCGCCAGCCATGGTGGAAATGGCTACACCTTC. This sequence encodes CASHGGNGYTF.

This chain uses TRBV4-3 with TRBJ2-5; D is uncertain. The CDR3 sequence is 14 residues long. Germline V CDR1 and CDR2: LGHNA, YSLEER. V lost 5 bases to trimming and J lost 5 bases, with 15 bases between them. The CDR3 DNA is TGCGCCAGCAGCATCCGGCTAGACGGGGAGACCCAGTACTTC. This translates into CASSIRLDGETQYF.

About this clonotype: Being one base from a much bigger clone, this may be a read error. The J gene is TRBJ2-7, the V gene TRBV29-1; the D is unclear. The last part of the DNA fits TRBJ2-5 better; the J call may be wrong. The CDR3 extends over 13 amino acids. CDR1 is SQVTM and CDR2 is ANQGSEA in the germline V gene. This chain's CDR3 is CSVEGVVGETQYF. CDR3 nucleotides: TGCAGCGTTGAAGGGGTTGTTGGGGAGACCCAGTACTTC.

The chain has TRBV12-3 or TRBV12-4 and TRBJ1-4; 7 nucleotides agree with TRBD1. Trimming cost V 4 bases and J 8 bases; bases outside gene matches: 7. This CDR3 is 14 amino acids long. The CDR3 DNA follows: TGTGCCAGCAGTTCCACGACAGGGTTGGAAAAACTGTTTTTT. Protein product: CASSSTTGLEKLFF.

This clonotype appeared a few times. The V and J genes are TRBV20-1 and TRBJ2-7, with unresolved D. Germline CDR1 and CDR2: DFQATT and SNEGSKA (reference sequence). V was shortened by 2 bases and J by 0 bases, with 8 bases between the two germline ends. The CDR3 covers 13 residues. CDR3 nucleotide sequence: TGCAGTGCTAGATTTGTCAACTCCTACGAGCAGTACTTC. It encodes CSARFVNSYEQYF.

The chain joins TRBV20-1 to TRBJ1-2; D is unresolved. Germline V gives CDR1 DFQATT, CDR2 SNEGSKA (reference sequence). V was trimmed by 8 bases and J by 0 bases, leaving 16 bases between them. This CDR3 is built from 14 residues. The CDR3 coding sequence is TGCAGTTCCCGGGAGGTCTTAGCTAACTATGGCTACACCTTC. It specifies CSSREVLANYGYTF.

This clonotype was found a few times. CDR3 in amino acids: CSVERDRGYGYTF. The CDR3 DNA sequence: TGCAGCGTCGAAAGGGACAGAGGCTATGGCTACACCTTC. The genes are TRBV29-1 and TRBJ1-2, with TRBD1 matching over 7 bases. Germline V gives CDR1 SQVTM, CDR2 ANQGSEA. Trimming removed 6 bases from V and 4 bases from J; junction bases left unmatched: 8. This CDR3 contains 13 residues.

The chain employs TRBV5-6 and TRBJ1-4, with D maybe TRBD1 (6 bases). This CDR3 is built from 19 residues. Germline V gives CDR1 SGHDT, CDR2 YYEEEE. The V gene lost 0 bases and the J gene lost 0 bases, with 18 bases spanning the gap. The CDR3 region is CASSLVGPGQLATNEKLFF. Written as DNA, the CDR3 is TGTGCCAGCAGCTTGGTGGGACCGGGACAACTAGCAACTAATGAAAAACTGTTTTTT.

The rearrangement uses TRBV9 and TRBJ1-1, with D uncertain. Germline V gene lookup returns CDR1 SGDLS and CDR2 YYNGEE. V lost 0 bases to trimming and J lost 4 bases, with 10 bases between them. CDR3 length equals 14 residues. The CDR3, as DNA: TGTGCCAGCAGCGTAGTAACCGATGCCACTGAAGCTTTCTTT. This sequence encodes CASSVVTDATEAFF.

The V gene is TRBV25-1, the J gene TRBJ2-1, with D unclear. Trimming removed 4 bases from V and 0 bases from J, with 10 bases in between. The V gene's germline CDR1 is MGHDK and CDR2 SYGVNS. This CDR3 comprises 15 residues. For the CDR3, the DNA is TGTGCCAGCAGTGCCCCGTTCAGCTCCTACAATGAGCAGTTCTTC. This gives the protein CASSAPFSSYNEQFF.

The CDR3 here is CASRTGTAYYGYTF. CDR3 coding DNA: TGTGCCAGCAGGACCGGGACAGCATACTATGGCTACACCTTC. The chain carries TRBV28 and TRBJ1-2, with 7 positions matching TRBD1. Trimming took 6 bases from V and 3 from J; bases not matched to a gene: 7. Germline lookup yields CDR1 MDHEN and CDR2 SYDVKM. This CDR3 contains 14 residues.

This clonotype was counted at least ten times. V is TRBV20-1 and J is TRBJ2-7; 8 bases line up with TRBD1. The CDR3 runs to 17 residues. The V gene's germline CDR1 is DFQATT and CDR2 SNEGSKA (reference sequence). V dropped 0 bases and J dropped 1; count of bases not matched to a gene: 11. In nucleotides, the CDR3 is TGCAGTGCTAGAGACCTTTTAACAGGGGGAGAGTCCTACGAGCAGTACTTC. Its protein is CSARDLLTGGESYEQYF.